Each of the 23 T cell receptor beta chains below was sequenced from the same sample in a study of blood T cell repertoires in COVID-19. Repertoires were generated with immunoSEQ multiplex PCR, while TCRdb's copy carries only in-frame clones and drops some. The profile covers some 150,000 clones, with 87% appearing a single time and approximately 0.98% taken by the ten largest. The material sequenced was peripheral blood. These receptors all stem from a woman between 45 and 60 years old with acute or convalescent COVID-19.

The CDR3 region has the DNA TGTGCCAGCTCACCGGATCAGGGTGCGGATGAAAAACTGTTTTTT. This sequence encodes CASSPDQGADEKLFF. The chain joins TRBV18 to TRBJ1-4; perhaps TRBD1 as D (5 bases). V was cut by 3 bases and J by 6 bases, with 14 bases left in between. The CDR3 runs to 15 residues. The germline gives CDR1 KGHSH, CDR2 LQKENI.

The count of this clone is one. The chain employs TRBV2 and TRBJ2-3; 7 positions agree with TRBD1. Germline-derived CDR1 and CDR2 are SNHLY and FYNNEI. Unmatched junction bases numbered 24, after V lost 7 bases and J lost 2 bases. The CDR3 contains 20 residues. In DNA, the CDR3 is TGTGCCAGCATCCGAAATCATCCGGGACAGAAAAGCCCTAACACAGATACGCAGTATTTT. Protein sequence: CASIRNHPGQKSPNTDTQYF.

The V call is TRBV4-1, the J call TRBJ2-7; 9 bases are a match to TRBD2. From germline, CDR1 is MGHRA and CDR2 YSYEKL. This CDR3 comprises 17 residues. The V and J ends lost 4 bases and 7 bases, in that order; junction bases with no gene match: 17. The CDR3 spells CASSPTGLAEPLWEQYF. Written as DNA, the CDR3 is TGCGCCAGCAGCCCCACGGGACTAGCAGAACCCTTGTGGGAGCAGTACTTC.

This rearrangement joins TRBV7-3 to TRBJ2-7, with 7 nucleotides matching TRBD1. V lost 1 base and J lost 1; bases outside the gene matches: 4. This CDR3 comprises 15 residues. From germline, CDR1 is SGHTA and CDR2 FQGTGA. CDR3 residues: CASSLNEGQSYEQYF. CDR3 in DNA: TGTGCCAGCAGCTTAAATGAGGGACAGTCCTACGAGCAGTACTTC.

The chain has TRBV10-2 and TRBJ2-3, with D perhaps TRBD1 (5 bases). The CDR3 totals 11 residues. Per the germline V gene, CDR1 is WSHSY and CDR2 is SAAADI. V lost 8 bases and J 5 bases, leaving 8 bases between the germline ends. The CDR3, as DNA: TGCGCCAGCGGGGCTGGAGATACGCAGTATTTT. It specifies CASGAGDTQYF.

CDR3 coding DNA: TGTGGGGGCGGGGGTCCAGATACGCAGTATTTT. It yields the protein CGGGGPDTQYF. The chain couples TRBV7-9 to TRBJ2-3; TRBD2 aligns across 7 bases. The CDR3 extends over 11 amino acids. Germline loops: CDR1 SEHNR, CDR2 FQNEAQ (reference sequence).

The chain carries TRBV27 and TRBJ2-7; D may be TRBD1 (5 bases). The CDR3 is 12 amino acids. Deletions cut 1 base from V and 9 bases from J, with 10 bases between. Looked up from germline, CDR1 is MNHEY and CDR2 is SMNVEV (reference sequence). The CDR3 loop reads CASSLWGDRQYF. The DNA of the CDR3 is TGTGCCAGCAGTTTATGGGGCGACAGGCAGTACTTC.

The gene calls are TRBV6-6 and TRBJ2-3; D might be TRBD2 (6 bases). Between the trimmed V and J ends, which lost 7 bases and 6 bases, there was a span of 11 bases. The CDR3 has 12 residues. Germline values: CDR1 MNHNY, CDR2 SVGAGI (reference sequence). CDR3 nucleotide sequence: TGTGCCAGCAAAGGGACTGGGGATACGCAGTATTTT. This gives the protein CASKGTGDTQYF.

V is TRBV9 and J is TRBJ1-4; TRBD1 matches at 7 bases. The CDR3 runs to 14 residues. The V and J ends lost 4 bases and 4 bases, in that order; junction bases with no gene match: 4. Germline CDR1 SGDLS, CDR2 YYNGEE. CDR3 DNA sequence: TGTGCCAGCAGCCTTGGGACAGTTAATGAAAAACTGTTTTTT. Amino acid sequence: CASSLGTVNEKLFF.

This rearrangement joins TRBV27 to TRBJ1-6, with D possibly TRBD1 on 6 matching bases. Germline CDR1 and CDR2: MNHEY and SMNVEV (reference sequence). The CDR3 extends over 15 amino acids. The ends were cut back, 2 bases at V and 8 bases at J, with 13 bases in the middle. The DNA for the CDR3 is TGTGCCAGCAGTTTACCCCTAAAGGGGGATTCACCCCTCCACTTT. This encodes CASSLPLKGDSPLHF.

The gene calls are TRBV24-1 and TRBJ1-1, with 8 bases aligning to TRBD1. Germline assignment: CDR1 KGHDR and CDR2 SFDVKD. Trimming at V came to 4 bases and at J to 3 bases, leaving 6 bases not matched to a gene. CDR3 length equals 15 residues. DNA of the CDR3: TGTGCCACCAGTGACTCAGGGGGCGCGGACACTGAAGCTTTCTTT. Its translation is CATSDSGGADTEAFF.

The CDR3: CASSPDRGHGYTF. CDR3 nucleotide sequence: TGTGCCAGCAGCCCTGACAGGGGGCACGGCTACACCTTC. V gene TRBV14 combines with J gene TRBJ1-2, with TRBD1 identical over 10 bases. This CDR3 has 13 amino acids. With 4 bases clipped from V and 8 bases from J, the junction kept 4 bases outside the gene matches. Germline V gene data show CDR1 as SGHDN and CDR2 as FVKESK.

This chain uses TRBV12-1 with TRBJ2-1; the table calls TRBD2, which could not be checked here. TRBV12-1 is designated a pseudogene. The CDR3 loop spans 16 amino acids. Here the CDR3 reads CASSYSGPCSYNEQFF. The CDR3 bases are TGTGCCAGCAGCTATAGCGGGCCATGCTCCTACAATGAGCAGTTCTTC.

The chain couples TRBV5-1 to TRBJ2-2, with D possibly matching TRBD2 (6 bases). Between the trimmed V and J ends, which lost 2 bases and 3 bases, there was a span of 11 bases. Germline CDR1 and CDR2: SGHRS and YFSETQ. The CDR3 is 15 amino acids. The CDR3 region has the DNA TGCGCCAGCAGCTTATGGGGGGAAGACACCGGGGAGCTGTTTTTT. Translating gives CASSLWGEDTGELFF.

The CDR3 nucleotides are TGTGCCTGGGGATATCCGGGACAGGGATATAGCAATCAGCCCCAGCATTTT. Its protein product is CAWGYPGQGYSNQPQHF. The V call is TRBV30, the J call TRBJ1-5; 9 positions agree with TRBD1. The germline V gene has CDR1 GTSNPN and CDR2 SVGIG (reference sequence). V shed 5 bases, J shed 0 bases, and the junction held 11 bases outside the gene matches. CDR3 size: 17 residues.

The rearrangement uses TRBV4-2 and TRBJ2-7, with a weak D call TRBD1 (5 bases). Between the trimmed V and J ends, which lost 1 base and 3 bases, there was a span of 7 bases. This CDR3 is 13 amino acids long. From germline, CDR1 is LGHNA and CDR2 YNFKEQ. The DNA of the CDR3 is TGTGCCAGCAGCCAAGGGGGCCTCTACGAGCAGTACTTC. It encodes CASSQGGLYEQYF.

The chain uses TRBV10-3 and TRBJ1-5; maybe TRBD1 (6 bases). The CDR3 is made up of 16 amino acids. Trimming pared 0 bases from V and 2 bases from J, leaving 11 bases between. CDR1 is ENHRY and CDR2 is SYGVKD in the germline V gene. The CDR3 DNA is TGTGCCATCAGTGAGTCTGCGGGGGCCGGCAATCAGCCCCAGCATTTT. Translation: CAISESAGAGNQPQHF.

In nucleotides, the CDR3 is TGTGCCTGGGGACAGGGGTATGGCTACACCTTC. Its translation is CAWGQGYGYTF. J is TRBJ1-2 and V is TRBV30, with 9 bases matching TRBD1. Germline loops: CDR1 GTSNPN, CDR2 SVGIG (reference sequence). The V gene end was trimmed by 5 bases and the J gene end by 5 bases; junction bases not matched to a gene: 0. The CDR3 is 11 amino acids.

The gene calls are TRBV30 and TRBJ2-7; tentative D call: TRBD1 (5 bases). CDR3 length: 13 amino acids. V lost 1 base, J lost 4 bases, and 11 bases lay in between. The germline V gene has CDR1 GTSNPN and CDR2 SVGIG (reference sequence). The CDR3 spells CAWSGAGKYEQYF. Here the CDR3 DNA reads TGTGCCTGGAGTGGGGCAGGGAAATACGAGCAGTACTTC.

The V call is TRBV18, the J call TRBJ2-7, with 9 bases that match TRBD1. Germline values: CDR1 KGHSH, CDR2 LQKENI. The CDR3 has 15 amino acids. V lost 0 bases to trimming and J lost 4 bases; unmatched junction nucleotides: 4. The DNA for the CDR3 is TGTGCCAGCTCACCACCAACAGGGGGCAGTTACGAGCAGTACTTC. This gives the protein CASSPPTGGSYEQYF. The variable domain in full, completed from reference TRBV18 and TRBJ2-7, reads NAGVMQNPRHLVRRRGQEARLRCSPMKGHSHVYWYRQLPEEGLKFMVYLQKENIIDESGMPKERFSAEFPKEGPSILRIQQVVRGDSAAYFCASSPPTGGSYEQYFGPGTRLTVT.

V usage is TRBV20-1 and J usage is TRBJ1-4, with a tentative D call TRBD1 (6 bases). V lost 3 bases and J lost 7, with 12 bases in between. This CDR3 region has 13 residues. Per the germline V gene, CDR1 is DFQATT and CDR2 is SNEGSKA (reference sequence). CDR3 coding DNA: TGCAGTGCTAGTAGGGGACAAGGTGAAAAACTGTTTTTT. Amino acids: CSASRGQGEKLFF.

The chain is built from TRBV29-1 and TRBJ1-1; TRBD1 agrees at 8 bases. V trimming: 4 bases; J trimming: 3 bases; junction bases outside the gene matches: 4. CDR1 SQVTM and CDR2 ANQGSEA come from the germline V gene. The CDR3 is made up of 13 amino acids. CDR3 protein: CSVGGRGHTEAFF. CDR3 sequence (DNA): TGCAGCGTTGGAGGCAGGGGGCACACTGAAGCTTTCTTT.

On this clone itself: Other DNA sequences of this sample code for an identical CDR3. This chain connects TRBV6-1 to TRBJ1-5; possible D gene TRBD1, 5 bases. Per the germline V gene, CDR1 is MNHNS and CDR2 is SASEGT. This CDR3 region has 14 residues. V lost 1 base and J lost 7, with 11 bases in between. The CDR3 protein is CASSEDWGSQPQHF. DNA for the CDR3: TGTGCCAGCAGTGAAGATTGGGGCTCGCAGCCCCAGCATTTT.